This TCR beta chain was observed in a study of molecular identifiers for immune sequencing clone quantification (dated by TCRdb to 2016 to 2018). Background for the entire study: In a replicate experiment, RNA from about 20,000 or 100,000 naive CD8 T cells was split into five aliquots, four of which were sequenced. This methods study used CD8 T cells to benchmark TCR RNA copy counting and molecular-identifier clustering-based TCR repertoire sequencing (MIDCIRS).

Naive CD8 T cell libraries were made from approximately 20,000 to 1,000,000 sorted cells using 10%, 30% or 50% of purified RNA. Naive CD8 T cells, defined as CD8+CD4-CCR7+CD45RA+, were FACS-sorted into RLT Plus buffer on a BD FACSAria II. To test detection sensitivity, Jurkat RNA equal to under 13 TCR copies was added to samples of about 20,000-1,000,000 naive CD8 T cells. Enrichment of CD8 T cells was performed with RosetteSep CD8+ T Cell Enrichment Cocktail and Ficoll-Paque, after which ACK red cell lysis was carried out. As concerns this clonotype: The clone's antigen remains unknown. Qualities for individual bases were not recorded, and no much larger clone is one base off.

V was cut back by 0 bases and J by 2 bases, leaving a gap of 8 bases between them. From cysteine to phenylalanine, the CDR3 is 15 amino acids long. Only CDR3 DNA remains: 45 bases, in frame from the first base. The CDR1 and CDR2 encoded by the germline V gene (reference sequence) are LNHDA and SQIVND. Study-wide conclusions, independent of this receptor: Approximately 2.7 recovered TCR RNA copies per cell were obtained by modeling, versus approximately 9 by digital PCR, implying a capture efficiency of approximately 27%. When barcode sub-clustering was left out, chimeric consensus sequences inflated TCR diversity, with chimeras reaching as high as 47%. Identical TCR molecules sharing a barcode could cause highly expanded clone sizes to be underestimated. A single cell's worth of spiked-in Jurkat TCR RNA was reported detectable even among around 970,000 naive CD8 T cells. In CMV-specific effector cells, clones with more than 20 RNA copies contained over 98% of molecules, whereas in naive cells such clones contained under 1% of molecules. The naive libraries included spiked-in Jurkat TCR RNA (under eleven copies' worth), and this Jurkat TCR RNA is not part of the donor repertoire.

The library was produced with PCR. The sequencer was an Illumina HiSeq 4000. Preparation of bulk TCR libraries followed a previously described approach, with the TCR primers listed in Table S5. Total RNA was purified with the Qiagen AllPrep DNA/RNA kit. Before analysis, reads from multiple sequencing runs of the same library were pooled. For the original study's pipeline: Reads were retained only if an exact TCR constant sequence was present, and the retained reads were trimmed to 150 nt and grouped according to their 12-nt molecular barcodes. Reads in each barcode group were sub-clustered using a 15% Levenshtein threshold, and a quality-weighted consensus sequence was built for each RNA molecule. Non-functional sequences were discarded, and so were lower-count sequences lying one edit away from another sequence. Based on a fit of two negative binomial distributions, barcode sub-clusters having less than 20% of the maximum read count were discarded. Using fastp trimming at Q25 and MiXCR clonotype assembly, TCRdb reanalyzed the public sequencing data and kept in-frame beta chains. Every entry covers one CDR3 protein and lists the most common genes and DNA from its rows. The V and J calls were not made by the authors but by TCRdb's processing. Within this sample are more than 300,000 distinct CDR3 sequences, with 20% to 25% of them counted one time only. Over 0.7% of the sample is taken by the ten largest.

Sequencing input: naive CD8+ T cells from blood, with Jurkat cell RNA spiked in. The sample's cell subset or site, from its label and the paper: FACS-sorted CD8+CD4-CCR7+CD45RA+ naive T cells. This chain joins TRBV19 to TRBJ2-1; the D gene identity is not certain. This clonotype was sampled from a human donor in good health. Some libraries in this study had Jurkat cell RNA spiked in. The CDR3 region reads CASSIEGSPYNEQFF. The DNA sequence follows: TGTGCCAGTAGTATAGAGGGTTCGCCCTACAATGAGCAGTTCTTC.